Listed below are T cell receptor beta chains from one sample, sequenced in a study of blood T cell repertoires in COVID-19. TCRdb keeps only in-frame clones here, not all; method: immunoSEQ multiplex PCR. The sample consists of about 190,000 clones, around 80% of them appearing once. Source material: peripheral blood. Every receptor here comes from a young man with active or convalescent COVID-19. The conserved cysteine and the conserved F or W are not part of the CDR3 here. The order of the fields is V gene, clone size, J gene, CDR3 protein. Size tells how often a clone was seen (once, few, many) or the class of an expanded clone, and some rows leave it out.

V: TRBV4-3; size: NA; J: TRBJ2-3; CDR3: ASSQEAGHTDTQY
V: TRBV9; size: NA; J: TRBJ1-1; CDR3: ASSVVGGGLTEAF
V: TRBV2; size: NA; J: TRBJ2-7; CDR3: ASRESGSSYEQY
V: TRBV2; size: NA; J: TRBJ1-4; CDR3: ASSDPRGEEKLF
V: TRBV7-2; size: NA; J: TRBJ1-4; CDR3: ASSDRPNEKLF
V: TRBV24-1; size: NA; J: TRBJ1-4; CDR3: ATSDPRGTNEKLF
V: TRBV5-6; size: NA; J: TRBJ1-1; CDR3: ASSDNTENTEAF
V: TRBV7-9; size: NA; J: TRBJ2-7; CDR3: ASSLSDRDSSYEQY
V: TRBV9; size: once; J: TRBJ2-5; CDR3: ASSAQGRETQY
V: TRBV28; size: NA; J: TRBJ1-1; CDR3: ASSFKGGTEAF